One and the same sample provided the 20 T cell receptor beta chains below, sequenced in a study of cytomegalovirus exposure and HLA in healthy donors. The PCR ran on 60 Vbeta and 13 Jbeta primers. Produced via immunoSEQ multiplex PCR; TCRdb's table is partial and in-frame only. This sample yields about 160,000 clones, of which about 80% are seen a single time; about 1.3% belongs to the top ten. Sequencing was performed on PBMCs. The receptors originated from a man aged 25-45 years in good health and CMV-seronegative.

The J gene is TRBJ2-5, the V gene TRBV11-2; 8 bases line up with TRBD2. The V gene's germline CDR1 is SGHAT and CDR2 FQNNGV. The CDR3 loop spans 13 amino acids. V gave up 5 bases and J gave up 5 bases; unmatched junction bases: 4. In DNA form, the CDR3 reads TGTGCCAGCAGCCCGGGACTAGACGAGACCCAGTACTTC. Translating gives CASSPGLDETQYF.

Here the CDR3 reads CAWKGVSYEQYF. CDR3 DNA sequence: TGTGCCTGGAAGGGGGTATCCTACGAGCAGTACTTC. V is TRBV30 and J is TRBJ2-7, with D perhaps TRBD1 (6 bases). CDR1 is GTSNPN, CDR2 SVGIG, per germline (reference sequence). The CDR3 loop spans 12 amino acids. Between the trimmed V and J ends, which lost 4 bases and 1 base, there was a span of 8 bases.

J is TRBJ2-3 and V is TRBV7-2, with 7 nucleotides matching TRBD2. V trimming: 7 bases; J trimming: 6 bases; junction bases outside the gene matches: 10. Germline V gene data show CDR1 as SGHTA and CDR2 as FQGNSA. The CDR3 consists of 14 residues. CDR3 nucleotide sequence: TGTGCCAGCACCCCTGGGGGGGGTCGCGATACGCAGTATTTT. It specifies CASTPGGGRDTQYF.

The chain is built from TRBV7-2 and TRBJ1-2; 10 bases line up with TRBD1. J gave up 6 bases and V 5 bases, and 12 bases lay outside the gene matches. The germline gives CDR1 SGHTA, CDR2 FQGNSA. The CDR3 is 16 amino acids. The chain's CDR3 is CASSGRQGAAVNGYTF. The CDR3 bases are TGTGCCAGCAGCGGTCGACAGGGGGCCGCAGTTAATGGCTACACCTTC.

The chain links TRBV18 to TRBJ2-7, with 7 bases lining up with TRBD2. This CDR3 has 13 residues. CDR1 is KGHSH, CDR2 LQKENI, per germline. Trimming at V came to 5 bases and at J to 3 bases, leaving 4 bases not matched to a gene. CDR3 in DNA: TGTGCCAGCTCAGGCGGGAGTAACTACGAGCAGTACTTC. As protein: CASSGGSNYEQYF.

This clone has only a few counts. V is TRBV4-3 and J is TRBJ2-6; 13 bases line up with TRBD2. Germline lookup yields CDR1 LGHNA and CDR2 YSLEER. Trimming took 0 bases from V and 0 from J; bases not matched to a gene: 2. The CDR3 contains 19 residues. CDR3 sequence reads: CASSQETSGGRSGANVLTF. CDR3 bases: TGCGCCAGCAGCCAAGAGACTAGCGGGGGGCGCTCTGGGGCCAACGTCCTGACTTTC.

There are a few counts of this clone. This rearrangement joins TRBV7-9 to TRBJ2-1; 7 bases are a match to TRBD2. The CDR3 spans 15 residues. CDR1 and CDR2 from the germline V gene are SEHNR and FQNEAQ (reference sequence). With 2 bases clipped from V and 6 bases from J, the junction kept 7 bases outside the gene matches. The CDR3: CASSLRAGVGNEQFF. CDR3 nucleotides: TGTGCCAGCAGCTTACGGGCGGGGGTAGGCAATGAGCAGTTCTTC.

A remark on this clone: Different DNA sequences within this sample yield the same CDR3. Here the CDR3 DNA reads TGTGCCAGCAGCTCACAGGGAAATCAGCCCCAGCATTTT. It yields the protein CASSSQGNQPQHF. This rearrangement joins TRBV7-9 to TRBJ1-5; tentative D call: TRBD1 (6 bases). CDR3 length: 13 amino acids. Germline CDR1 reads SEHNR; CDR2 reads FQNEAQ (reference sequence). Trimming took off 4 bases at V and 4 bases at J, with 8 bases between the two ends.

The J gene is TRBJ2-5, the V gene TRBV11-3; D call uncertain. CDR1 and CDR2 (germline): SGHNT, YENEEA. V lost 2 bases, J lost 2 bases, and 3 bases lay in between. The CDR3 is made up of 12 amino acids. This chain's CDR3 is CASSLLQETQYF. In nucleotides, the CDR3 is TGTGCCAGCAGCTTACTGCAAGAGACCCAGTACTTC.

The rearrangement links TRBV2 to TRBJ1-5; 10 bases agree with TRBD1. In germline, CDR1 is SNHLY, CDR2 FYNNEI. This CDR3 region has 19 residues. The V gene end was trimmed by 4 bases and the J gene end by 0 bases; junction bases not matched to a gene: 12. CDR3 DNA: TGTGCCAGCAGTGTAGTCCCGGGACAGGGGACAGATAGCAATCAGCCCCAGCATTTT. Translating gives CASSVVPGQGTDSNQPQHF.

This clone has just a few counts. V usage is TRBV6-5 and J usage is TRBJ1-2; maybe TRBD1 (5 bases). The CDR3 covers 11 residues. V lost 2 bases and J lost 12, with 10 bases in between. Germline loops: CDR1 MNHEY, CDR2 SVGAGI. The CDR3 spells CASSYKGVDTF. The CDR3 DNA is TGTGCCAGCAGTTACAAAGGGGTTGACACCTTC.

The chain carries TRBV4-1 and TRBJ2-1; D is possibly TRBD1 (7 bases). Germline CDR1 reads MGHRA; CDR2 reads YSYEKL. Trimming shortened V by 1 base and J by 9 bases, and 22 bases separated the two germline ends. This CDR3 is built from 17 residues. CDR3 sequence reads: CASSQGPTGRSDGEQFF. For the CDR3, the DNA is TGCGCCAGCAGCCAAGGCCCGACAGGGAGGTCAGACGGTGAGCAGTTCTTC.

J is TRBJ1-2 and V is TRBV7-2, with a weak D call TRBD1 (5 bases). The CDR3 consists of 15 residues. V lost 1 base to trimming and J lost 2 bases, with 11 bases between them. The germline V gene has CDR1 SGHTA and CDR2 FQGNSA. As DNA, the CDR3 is TGTGCCAGCAGCTTAGGGGTAGGGGCAAACTATGGCTACACCTTC. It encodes CASSLGVGANYGYTF. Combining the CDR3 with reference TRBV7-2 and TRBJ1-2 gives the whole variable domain GAGVSQSPSNKVTEKGKDVELRCDPISGHTALYWYRQSLGQGLEFLIYFQGNSAPDKSGLPSDRFSAERTGGSVSTLTIQRTQQEDSAVYLCASSLGVGANYGYTFGSGTRLTVV.

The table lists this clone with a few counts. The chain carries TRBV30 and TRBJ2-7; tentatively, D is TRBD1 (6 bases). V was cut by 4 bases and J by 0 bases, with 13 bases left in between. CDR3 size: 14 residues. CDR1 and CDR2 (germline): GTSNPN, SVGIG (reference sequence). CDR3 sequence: CAWIDRDNSYEQYF. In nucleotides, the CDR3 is TGTGCCTGGATAGACCGGGACAACTCCTACGAGCAGTACTTC.

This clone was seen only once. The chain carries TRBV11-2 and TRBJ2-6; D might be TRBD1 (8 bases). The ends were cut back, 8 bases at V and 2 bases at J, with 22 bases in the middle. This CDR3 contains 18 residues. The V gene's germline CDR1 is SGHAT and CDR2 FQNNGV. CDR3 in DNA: TGTGCCAGCTCGAAAGCGGGACAGGCTCCCCCTGGGGCCAACGTCCTGACTTTC. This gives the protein CASSKAGQAPPGANVLTF.

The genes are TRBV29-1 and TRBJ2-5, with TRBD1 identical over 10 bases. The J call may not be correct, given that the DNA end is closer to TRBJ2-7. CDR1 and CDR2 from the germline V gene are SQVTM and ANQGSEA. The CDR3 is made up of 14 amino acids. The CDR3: CSVIDRGLSYEQYF. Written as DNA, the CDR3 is TGCAGCGTTATCGACAGGGGGCTCTCCTACGAGCAGTACTTC.

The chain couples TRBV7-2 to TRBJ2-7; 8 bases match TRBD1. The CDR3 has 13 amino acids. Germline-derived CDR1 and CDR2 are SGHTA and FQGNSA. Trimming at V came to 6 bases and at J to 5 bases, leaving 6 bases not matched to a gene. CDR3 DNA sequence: TGTGCCAGCAGGGACAGGGCGAGGAACGAGCAGTACTTC. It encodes CASRDRARNEQYF.

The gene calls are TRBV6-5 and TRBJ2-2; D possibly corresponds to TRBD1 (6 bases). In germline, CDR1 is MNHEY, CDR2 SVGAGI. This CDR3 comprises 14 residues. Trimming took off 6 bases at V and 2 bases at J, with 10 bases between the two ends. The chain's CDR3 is CASRTGRNTGELFF. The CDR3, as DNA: TGTGCCAGCAGGACAGGCCGCAACACCGGGGAGCTGTTTTTT.

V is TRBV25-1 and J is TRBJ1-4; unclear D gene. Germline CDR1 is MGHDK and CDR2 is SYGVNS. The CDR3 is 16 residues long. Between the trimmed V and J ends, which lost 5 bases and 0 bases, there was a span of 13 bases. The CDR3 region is CASSPQDLSTNEKLFF. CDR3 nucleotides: TGTGCCAGCAGTCCCCAGGACTTATCAACTAATGAAAAACTGTTTTTT.

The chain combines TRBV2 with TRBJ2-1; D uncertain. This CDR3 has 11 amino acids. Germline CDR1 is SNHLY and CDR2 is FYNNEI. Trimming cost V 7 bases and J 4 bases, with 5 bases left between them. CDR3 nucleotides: TGTGCCAGCACCCAGTACAATGAGCAGTTCTTC. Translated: CASTQYNEQFF.